This T cell receptor (beta chain) was recorded in a study of blood T cell repertoires in COVID-19. Study-level background: Acute and convalescent COVID-19 specimens originated in the United States, Italy and Spain. The cDNA or gDNA used as material had been derived from T cells, B-cell-depleted T cells, or PBMCs.

The CDR3 covers 13 residues. CDR1 SGHTA and CDR2 FQGTGA come from the germline V gene. Deletions cut 5 bases from V and 1 base from J, with 9 bases between. In the original analysis: From reference gene primer amplification, estimates of nucleated cell counts were derived. TCRdb's copy holds only in-frame clones and misses some; the assay was immunoSEQ multiplex PCR. V and J calls plus clone size are reproduced from that table; the DNA served to infer D and trimming. The sample has 120,000 to 150,000 clones; 65% to 85% are singletons. V usage is TRBV7-3 and J usage is TRBJ2-7; no firm D call. Sample: peripheral blood. The clonotype was recovered from a man between 60 and 75 years old with active or convalescent COVID-19. CDR3 amino acids: CASSLTSSYEQYF. The CDR3 nucleotides read TGTGCCAGCAGCCTGACAAGTTCCTACGAGCAGTACTTC.